This T cell receptor (beta chain) is drawn from a study of CD8+CD57+ T cells in acquired aplastic anemia. Across the whole study: The DNA of sorted CD4+ and CD8+ cells averaged approximately 3.2 ug.

Study-wide results and limits: Patients and controls shared twenty-nine CD8+ CDR3 sequences.

The sequenced patients had an expansion of CD8+CD57+ cells seen by flow cytometry. Patients were treatment-naive when blood was sampled. Comments on this clonotype: Its antigen remains unknown.

The template used for profiling TCR beta VDJ and CDR3 was genomic DNA. TCRdb itself ran the reads through MiXCR, one entry per CDR3 protein. This table holds roughly 150,000 distinct CDR3 sequences, around 48% found once. This CDR3 spans 15 amino acids. Germline V gene data show CDR1 as SNHLY and CDR2 as FYNNEI. Trimming cost V 6 bases and J 7 bases; bases outside gene matches: 12. Sample: sorted CD4+, CD8+, or CD8+CD57+ T cells (not recorded which) from PBMCs. This receptor was identified in a human donor with aplastic anemia. This sequence joins TRBV2 and TRBJ1-5; 7 nucleotides match TRBD1. Here the CDR3 reads CASSTTAGGGQPQHF. The CDR3 DNA is TGTGCCAGCAGCACAACGGCAGGGGGGGGACAGCCCCAGCATTTT.